This T cell receptor (beta chain) comes out of a study of blood T cell repertoires in COVID-19. As for the study in general: Sites in the United States, Italy and Spain provided acute and convalescent COVID-19 samples. Sample material is recorded as cDNA or gDNA derived from T cells, B-cell-depleted T cells, or PBMCs.

Assay used: immunoSEQ multiplex PCR; TCRdb lists only in-frame clones, some missing. The data contain 45,000 to 65,000 clones, around 85% of them singletons. This CDR3 comprises 12 residues. Trimming took 4 bases from V and 7 from J, leaving 9 bases between them. Germline V lookup: CDR1 ENHRY, CDR2 SYGVKD. This sequence joins TRBV10-3 and TRBJ2-3, with unresolved D. The specimen was peripheral blood. This clonotype was obtained from an elderly woman with COVID-19, enrolled during active disease. CDR3 in DNA: TGTGCCATCAGTGGCACAGAGAATACGCAGTATTTT. Encoded protein: CAISGTENTQYF.